These 12 T cell receptor beta chains originate from one sample sequenced in a study of CD4 T cells in relation to SARS-CoV-2 and coronaviruses (dated by TCRdb to about 2021). The library was prepared using the immunoSEQ multiplex PCR assay. Entries here come from immuneACCESS through TCRdb and include only in-frame sequences with V and J called. Some clones fail to appear in such tables; in the studies checked, an unresolved V gene covers under half of the shortfall, and the cause of the remainder is unknown. This sample is represented by about 68,000 clones; approximately 95% of them were singletons. The ten biggest clones cover 0.2% to 0.25% of the sample. CD4+ T cells from unexposed donors were collected before the COVID-19 pandemic (2011-2018). The sequencing sample was made of naive CD4+ T cells from PBMCs. The cell subset or site label for this specimen denotes: naive CD4+ T cells isolated by negative enrichment. The receptor set was obtained from a human donor in good health.

The chain employs TRBV21-1 and TRBJ2-7; TRBD1 was called by the table and not checked on the DNA. TRBV21-1 is tagged as a pseudogene. The CDR3 length is 15 residues. Written as DNA, the CDR3 is TGTGCCAGCAACCTACAGGGGATTTTGATCCACGAGCAGTACTTC. Protein sequence: CASNLQGILIHEQYF.

The chain employs TRBV4-3 and TRBJ2-1, with 11 bases lining up with TRBD2. The CDR3 spans 22 residues. J was trimmed by 3 bases and V by 0 bases; bases with no gene match: 19. Germline lookup yields CDR1 LGHNA and CDR2 YSLEER. CDR3: CASSQDESWSKASGGNYNEQFF. DNA of the CDR3: TGCGCCAGCAGCCAAGATGAATCGTGGAGTAAGGCTAGCGGGGGGAACTACAATGAGCAGTTCTTC.

This sequence joins TRBV29-1 and TRBJ1-2; D gene ambiguous. Germline V lookup: CDR1 SQVTM, CDR2 ANQGSEA. CDR3 length equals 13 residues. V shed 3 bases and J shed 8 bases, with 16 bases lying between them. The CDR3 protein is CSVDNYRFEGYTF. The DNA of the CDR3 is TGCAGCGTTGACAATTATAGGTTTGAGGGCTACACCTTC.

This sequence joins TRBV6-1 and TRBJ2-7, with 7 bases lining up with TRBD2. The germline V gene encodes CDR1 MNHNS and CDR2 SASEGT. The CDR3 extends over 14 amino acids. Trimming took 3 bases from V and 6 from J; bases not matched to a gene: 8. CDR3 region: CASSDTGGGFEQYF. The CDR3 bases are TGTGCCAGCAGTGACACGGGAGGAGGATTCGAGCAGTACTTC.

The chain joins TRBV19 to TRBJ1-4; D is undetermined. CDR1 and CDR2 (germline): LNHDA, SQIVND (reference sequence). The CDR3 covers 11 residues. Trimming took 5 bases from V and 7 from J, leaving 5 bases between them. CDR3 protein: CASSVTEKLFF. Here the CDR3 DNA reads TGTGCCAGTAGTGTTACTGAAAAACTGTTTTTT.

V is TRBV7-2 and J is TRBJ2-7; TRBD1 aligns across 9 bases. There are 15 residues in the CDR3. The germline V gene encodes CDR1 SGHTA and CDR2 FQGNSA. With V trimmed by 5 bases and J by 2 bases, 7 bases remained unmatched. The CDR3 DNA sequence: TGTGCCAGCAGCCCTACGGGACAGGGTGCCTACGAGCAGTACTTC. Protein product: CASSPTGQGAYEQYF.

This clone was observed a single time. The V gene is TRBV7-2, the J gene TRBJ2-3; D is possibly TRBD1 (5 bases). The V gene's germline CDR1 is SGHTA and CDR2 FQGNSA. V was clipped by 5 bases and J by 5 bases, with 11 bases between them. The CDR3 covers 13 residues. CDR3: CASSPGRRDTQYF. Written as DNA, the CDR3 is TGTGCCAGCAGCCCAGGGCGACGAGATACGCAGTATTTT.

The V and J genes are TRBV5-1 and TRBJ2-1; 7 bases are shared with TRBD1. The CDR3 extends over 15 amino acids. Germline V lookup: CDR1 SGHRS, CDR2 YFSETQ. V lost 4 bases to trimming and J lost 1 base; unmatched junction nucleotides: 5. The CDR3 bases are TGCGCCAGCAGCCGGGACAGCTATTCCTACAATGAGCAGTTCTTC. Protein product: CASSRDSYSYNEQFF.

The chain recombines TRBV24-1 with TRBJ1-4; maybe TRBD1 (5 bases). The CDR3 length is 15 residues. Germline-derived CDR1 and CDR2 are KGHDR and SFDVKD. Trimming took 5 bases from V and 6 from J, leaving 15 bases between them. This chain's CDR3 is CATSGSRGSHEKLFF. The CDR3 DNA follows: TGTGCCACCAGTGGATCCCGGGGGTCCCATGAAAAACTGTTTTTT.

The chain recombines TRBV4-3 with TRBJ1-4, with D possibly being TRBD1 (5 bases). The CDR3 is 16 amino acids. Between the trimmed V and J ends, which lost 5 bases and 0 bases, there was a span of 13 bases. Germline CDR1 is LGHNA and CDR2 is YSLEER. The CDR3 region is CASSNGGPATNEKLFF. DNA for the CDR3: TGCGCCAGCAGCAACGGGGGTCCCGCAACTAATGAAAAACTGTTTTTT.

The chain recombines TRBV5-5 with TRBJ1-5; D remains unclear. Germline V lookup: CDR1 SGHKS, CDR2 YYEKEE (reference sequence). V shed 3 bases and J shed 2 bases, with 18 bases lying between them. The CDR3 consists of 17 residues. The CDR3 DNA sequence: TGTGCCAGCAGCTCCCAGTCGCGCGTGAAGGGCAATCAGCCCCAGCATTTT. It translates to CASSSQSRVKGNQPQHF.

CDR3 nucleotide sequence: TGTGCCAGCAGCCGACAGGGGGAAACGCAGTATTTT. It translates to CASSRQGETQYF. The chain links TRBV6-2 or TRBV6-3 to TRBJ2-3; 9 positions agree with TRBD1. The CDR3 is made up of 12 amino acids. Looked up from germline, CDR1 is MNHEY and CDR2 is SVGEGT. Losses at the gene ends were 6 bases for V and 9 bases for J; bases not matched to a gene: 4.